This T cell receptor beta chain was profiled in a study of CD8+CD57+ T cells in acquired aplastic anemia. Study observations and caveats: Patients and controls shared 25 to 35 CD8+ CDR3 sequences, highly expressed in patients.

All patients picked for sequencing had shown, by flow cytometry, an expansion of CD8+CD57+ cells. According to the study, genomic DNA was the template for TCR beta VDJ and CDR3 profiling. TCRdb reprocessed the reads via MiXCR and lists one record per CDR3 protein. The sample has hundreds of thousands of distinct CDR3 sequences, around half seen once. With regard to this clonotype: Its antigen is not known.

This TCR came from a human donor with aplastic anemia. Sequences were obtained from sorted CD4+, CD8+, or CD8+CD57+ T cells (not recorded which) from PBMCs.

For the CDR3, the DNA is TGCAGCGTGTCGAGGGGGGAGACCCAGTACTTC. Translated, it gives CSVSRGETQYF. The rearrangement links TRBV29-1 to TRBJ2-5, with D possibly matching TRBD1 (6 bases). The CDR3 is 11 amino acids. Germline CDR1 is SQVTM and CDR2 is ANQGSEA. Trimming took off 6 bases at V and 5 bases at J, with 10 bases between the two ends.